This T cell receptor (beta chain) stems from a study of shared clonotypes between healthy human individuals. Study-level points and caveats: Larger estimated richness was generally recorded for naive subsets relative to memory subsets.

Naive CD8 cells lacked CD45RO, underwent positive selection for CCR7 and left out terminally differentiated effector memory CD45RA+ cells. This clone was counted a few times. Its cognate antigen is unknown. Generated by immunoSEQ multiplex PCR, the TCRdb table keeps only in-frame clones and is missing some. This sample has some 2.1 million clones, with just under 95% found just once. The CDR3 is made up of 17 amino acids. Per germline, CDR1 SGHVS and CDR2 FNYEAQ. Germline trimming cut 1 base from V and 4 bases from J; bases unmatched to any gene: 9. The sample was naive CD8+ T cells from PBMCs. This sequence was found in a man aged 18-30 years in good health. Some clones in this sample may be carry-over from other donors' samples. The chain has TRBV7-6 and TRBJ2-2, with TRBD1 matching 7 bases. The DNA of the CDR3 is TGTGCCAGCAGCTTAGTCTTTGAGAGGGGGCTCACCGGGGAGCTGTTTTTT. Protein sequence: CASSLVFERGLTGELFF.